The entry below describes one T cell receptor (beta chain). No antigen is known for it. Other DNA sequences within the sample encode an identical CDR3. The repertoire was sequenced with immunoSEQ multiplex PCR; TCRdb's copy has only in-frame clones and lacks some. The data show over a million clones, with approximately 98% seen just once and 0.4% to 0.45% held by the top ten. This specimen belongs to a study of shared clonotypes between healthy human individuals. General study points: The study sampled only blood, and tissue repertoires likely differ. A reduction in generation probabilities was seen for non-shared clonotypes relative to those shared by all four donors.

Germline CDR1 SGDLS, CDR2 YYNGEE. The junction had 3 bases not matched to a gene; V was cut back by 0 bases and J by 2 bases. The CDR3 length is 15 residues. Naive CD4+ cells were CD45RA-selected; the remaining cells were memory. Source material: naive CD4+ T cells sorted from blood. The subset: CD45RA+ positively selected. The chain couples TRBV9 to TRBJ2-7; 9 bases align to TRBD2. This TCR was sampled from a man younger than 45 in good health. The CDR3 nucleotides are TGTGCCAGCAGCGTAGCTAGCGGGGCAGCCTACGAGCAGTACTTC. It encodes CASSVASGAAYEQYF.